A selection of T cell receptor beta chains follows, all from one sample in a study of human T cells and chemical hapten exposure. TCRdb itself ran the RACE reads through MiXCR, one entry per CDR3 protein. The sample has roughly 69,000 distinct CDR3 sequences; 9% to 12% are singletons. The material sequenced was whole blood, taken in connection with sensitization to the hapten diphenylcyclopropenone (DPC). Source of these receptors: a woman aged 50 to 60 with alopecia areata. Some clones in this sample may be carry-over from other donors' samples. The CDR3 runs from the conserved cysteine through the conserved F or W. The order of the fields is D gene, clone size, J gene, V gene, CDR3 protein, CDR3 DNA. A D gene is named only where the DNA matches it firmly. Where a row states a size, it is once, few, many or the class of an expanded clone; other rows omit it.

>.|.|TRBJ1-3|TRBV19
CASSPQEAVSSSTIYF
TGTGCCAGTAGTCCGCAAGAGGCAGTCAGCAGCAGCACCATATATTTT
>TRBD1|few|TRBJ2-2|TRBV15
CATSRDRGLGGSGELFF
TGTGCCACCAGCAGAGACAGGGGGCTAGGTGGCTCCGGGGAGCTGTTTTTT
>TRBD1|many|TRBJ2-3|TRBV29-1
CSVKQGPTDTQYF
TGCAGCGTAAAACAGGGGCCGACAGATACGCAGTATTTT
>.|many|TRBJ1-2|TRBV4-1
CASSRLTGNYGYTF
TGCGCCAGCAGCCGTCTCACAGGGAACTATGGCTACACCTTC
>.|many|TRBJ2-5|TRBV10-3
CAISETGLGGGETQYF
TGTGCCATCAGTGAGACCGGGTTGGGAGGAGGAGAGACCCAGTACTTC
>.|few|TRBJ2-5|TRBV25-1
CASSDPGRETQYF
TGTGCCAGCAGTGATCCTGGGAGGGAGACCCAGTACTTC
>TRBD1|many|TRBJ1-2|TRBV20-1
CSAMTGAGYTF
TGCAGTGCTATGACAGGGGCCGGCTACACCTTC
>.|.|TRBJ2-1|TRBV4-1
CASSQEGRLSYNEQFF
TGCGCCAGCAGCCAAGAAGGCCGGCTTTCCTACAATGAGCAGTTCTTC
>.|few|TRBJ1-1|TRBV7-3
CASSVQPGVPEAFF
.
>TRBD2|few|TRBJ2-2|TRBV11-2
CASSLLMGGNANTGELFF
TGTGCCAGCAGCTTACTCATGGGAGGGAATGCGAACACCGGGGAGCTGTTTTTT
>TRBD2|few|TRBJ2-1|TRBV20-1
CSASPRREGYNEQFF
TGCAGTGCTAGCCCGCGGCGGGAGGGTTACAATGAGCAGTTCTTC
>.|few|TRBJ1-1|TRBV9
CASAPPGTNTEAFF
TGTGCCAGCGCTCCTCCGGGGACAAACACTGAAGCTTTCTTT
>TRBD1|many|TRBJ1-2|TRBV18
CASSPAAGTGNGYTF
TGTGCCAGCTCACCCGCTGCCGGGACAGGGAATGGCTACACCTTC
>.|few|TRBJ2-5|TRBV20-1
CSAPPSPGQETQYF
TGCAGTGCTCCCCCGTCCCCTGGGCAAGAGACCCAGTACTTC
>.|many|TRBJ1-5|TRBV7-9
CASSLSGNQPQHF
TGTGCCAGCAGCTTGTCGGGGAACCAGCCCCAGCATTTT
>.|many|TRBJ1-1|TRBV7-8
CASSPPPRREAFF
TGTGCCAGCAGCCCGCCGCCGAGACGTGAAGCTTTCTTT
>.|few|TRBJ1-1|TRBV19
CASSIGPNTEAFF
TGTGCCAGTAGTATAGGACCCAACACTGAAGCTTTCTTT
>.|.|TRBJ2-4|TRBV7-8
CASSLDGVQRNIQYF
TGTGCCAGCAGCTTAGATGGTGTACAAAGAAACATTCAGTACTTC
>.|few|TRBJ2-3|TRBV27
CASSLSTGSTDTQYF
TGTGCCAGCAGTTTATCGACCGGAAGCACAGATACGCAGTATTTT
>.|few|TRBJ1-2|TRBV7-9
CASSSVDGKYYGYTF
TGTGCCAGCAGCTCCGTAGACGGAAAATACTATGGCTACACCTTC
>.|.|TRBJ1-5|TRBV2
CASGDGGRQPQHF
TGTGCCAGCGGGGACGGCGGACGACAGCCCCAGCATTTT
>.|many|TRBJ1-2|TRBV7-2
CASSSTAWAYGYTF
TGTGCCAGCAGTTCGACAGCTTGGGCATATGGCTACACCTTC
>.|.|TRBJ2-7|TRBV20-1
CSARGGGYEQYF
TGCAGTGCTAGAGGAGGAGGCTACGAGCAGTACTTC
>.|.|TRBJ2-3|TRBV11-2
CASSFRPVQDPTASTDTQYF
TGTGCCAGCAGCTTCCGGCCGGTACAGGACCCGACGGCAAGCACAGATACGCAGTATTTT
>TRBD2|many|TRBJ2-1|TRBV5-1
CASSWDLAAPYNEQFF
TGCGCCAGCAGCTGGGACCTAGCGGCACCCTACAATGAGCAGTTCTTC
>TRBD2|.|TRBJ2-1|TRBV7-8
CASSPRGGRRSSYNEQFF
TGTGCCAGCAGCCCGCGGGGGGGGCGGAGGAGCTCCTACAATGAGCAGTTCTTC
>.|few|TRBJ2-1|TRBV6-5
CASSYRQEYDEQFF
TGTGCCAGCAGTTACCGGCAGGAATACGATGAGCAGTTCTTC
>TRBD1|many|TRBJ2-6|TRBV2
CASSEGRGPSGANVLTF
TGTGCCAGCAGTGAGGGCAGGGGGCCATCTGGGGCCAACGTCCTGACTTTC
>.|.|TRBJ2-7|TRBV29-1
CSVGSPYEQYF
TGCAGCGTTGGGTCACCCTACGAGCAGTACTTC
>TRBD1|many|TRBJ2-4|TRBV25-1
CASSGTGEAKNIQYF
TGTGCCAGCAGTGGGACAGGGGAAGCCAAAAACATTCAGTACTTC
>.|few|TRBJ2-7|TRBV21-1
CASSPPPYEQYF
TGTGCCAGCAGCCCCCCCCCCTACGAGCAGTACTTC
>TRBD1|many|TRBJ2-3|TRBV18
CASSLTGDVGTDTQYF
TGTGCCAGCTCACTAACAGGGGATGTCGGCACAGATACGCAGTATTTT
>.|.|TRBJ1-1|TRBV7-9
CASSLAARGTEAFF
TGTGCCAGCAGCTTAGCGGCTAGGGGCACTGAAGCTTTCTTT
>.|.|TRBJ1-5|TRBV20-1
CSALLGNSNQPQHF
TGCAGTGCCCTCCTGGGGAATAGCAATCAGCCCCAGCATTTT
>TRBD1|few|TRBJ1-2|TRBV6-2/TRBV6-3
CASTESGQEGYGYTF
TGTGCCAGCACCGAATCTGGACAGGAGGGCTATGGCTACACCTTC
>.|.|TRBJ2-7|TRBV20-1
CSATDPAEPSYEQYF
TGCAGTGCCACCGATCCGGCAGAGCCTTCCTACGAGCAGTACTTC
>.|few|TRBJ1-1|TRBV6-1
CASSEQGWSTEAFF
TGTGCCAGCAGTGAACAGGGGTGGAGCACTGAAGCTTTCTTT
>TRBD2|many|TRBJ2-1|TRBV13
CATTRTSGRNYANEQFF
TGTGCCACTACCCGAACTAGCGGGAGAAATTACGCAAATGAGCAGTTCTTC
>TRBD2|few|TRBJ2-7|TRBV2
CASLAGDIYEQYF
TGTGCCAGTCTAGCGGGAGACATCTACGAGCAGTACTTC
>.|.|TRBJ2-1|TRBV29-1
CSVNSGRQFF
TGCAGCGTTAACAGCGGAAGACAGTTCTTC
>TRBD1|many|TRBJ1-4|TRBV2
CAATTGLNEKLFF
TGTGCCGCGACGACAGGGCTTAATGAAAAACTGTTTTTT
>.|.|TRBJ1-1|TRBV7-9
CASSLAGGGTTEAFF
TGTGCCAGCAGCTTAGCAGGGGGAGGGACCACTGAAGCTTTCTTT
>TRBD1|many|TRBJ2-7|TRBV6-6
CASRIRDRGGEQYF
TGTGCCAGCAGGATCCGGGACAGGGGTGGTGAGCAGTACTTC
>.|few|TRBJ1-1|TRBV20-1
CSASLQLNTEAFF
TGCAGTGCTAGCTTACAGCTGAACACTGAAGCTTTCTTT
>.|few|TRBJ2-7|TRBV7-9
CASSLDIPGVNEQYF
TGTGCCAGCAGCTTAGATATCCCAGGCGTGAACGAGCAGTACTTC
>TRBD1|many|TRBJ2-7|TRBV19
CASSLDRATFYEQYF
TGTGCCAGTAGTTTGGACAGGGCGACCTTCTACGAGCAGTACTTC
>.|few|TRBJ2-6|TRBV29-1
CSVEDFRAGANVLTF
TGCAGCGTTGAAGATTTCCGGGCTGGGGCCAACGTCCTGACTTTC
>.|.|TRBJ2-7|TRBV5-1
CASSVDRHGRQYF
TGCGCCAGCAGCGTTGACAGGCATGGCCGGCAGTACTTC
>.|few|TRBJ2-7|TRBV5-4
CASSFTGTYEQYF
TGTGCCAGCAGCTTTACAGGGACCTACGAGCAGTACTTC
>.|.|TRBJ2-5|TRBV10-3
CAISEGRGGQETQYF
TGTGCCATCAGTGAAGGGAGAGGGGGGCAAGAGACCCAGTACTTC
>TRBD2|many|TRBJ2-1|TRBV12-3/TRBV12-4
CASRATSGMYYNEQFF
TGTGCCAGCAGAGCGACTAGCGGGATGTACTACAATGAGCAGTTCTTC
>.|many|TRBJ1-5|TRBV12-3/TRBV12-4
CASSPHSGLNQPQHF
TGTGCCAGCAGTCCCCACAGCGGGCTCAATCAGCCCCAGCATTTT
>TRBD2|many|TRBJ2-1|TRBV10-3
CAISGGTRDYNEQFF
TGTGCCATCAGTGGAGGGACTAGGGATTACAATGAGCAGTTCTTC
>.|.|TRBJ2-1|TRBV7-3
CASSPLGGSSYNEQFF
TGTGCCAGCAGCCCCCTTGGGGGGAGCTCCTACAATGAGCAGTTCTTC
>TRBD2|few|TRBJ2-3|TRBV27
CASSYLRGGRTDTQYF
TGTGCCAGCAGCTACCTACGGGGCGGGAGAACAGATACGCAGTATTTT